This TCR beta chain was sequenced during a study of Tregs in tolerant kidney transplant recipients. Points from the study as a whole: Tregs expanded with activated donor B cells seemed most donor-specific.

Unstimulated regulatory T cells (CD4+CD25+CD127-), CD4+CD25- non-regulatory cells, CD4 and CD8 cells were FACS-sorted from thawed PBMCs. On this clone itself: Its antigen remains unidentified.

Profiling relied on immunoSEQ multiplex PCR, and the TCRdb table lists in-frame clones only, not all of them. This table has hundreds of thousands of clones, about 80% appearing once. This TCR was sampled from a human donor in good health. What was sequenced was CD4+ T cells from blood.

The CDR3 here is CASSPGSFGELFF. Written as DNA, the CDR3 is TGTGCCAGCAGCCCAGGGTCCTTCGGGGAACTGTTTTTT. The chain has TRBV6-5 and TRBJ1-4; weak D call: TRBD1 (5 bases). Trimming removed 6 bases from V and 12 bases from J, with 17 bases in between. CDR1 is MNHEY and CDR2 is SVGAGI in the germline V gene. This CDR3 contains 13 residues.